This TCR beta chain derives from a study of T cells in Graves' hyperthyroidism and ophthalmopathy. Study-wide background: Peripheral blood specimens were obtained at initial diagnosis, prior to any treatment.

What was amplified from RNA transcripts were TCR beta CDR3 regions. The TCR CDR3 first-round RT-PCR relied on the HTBI primer set. Using its own MiXCR run on the multiplex PCR reads, TCRdb lists one record per CDR3 protein. The table lists around 580,000 distinct CDR3 sequences, 16% of them singletons. This clonotype appeared many times. Its antigen is still unknown. Findings and caveats of the study: Patients with ophthalmopathy were separated from those with stable hyperthyroidism by a 13 V-J model.

It was uncontrolled infection, other autoimmune disease, pregnancy or lactation that excluded patients. Sequencing input: blood. The sequence was obtained from a woman aged 18-29 years with Graves' hyperthyroidism.

The CDR3 region is CASSVVDLTDTQYF. CDR3 bases: TGTGCCAGCAGTGTGGTAGATCTGACAGATACGCAGTATTTT. J is TRBJ2-3 and V is TRBV2; no definite D call. Trimming took 4 bases from V and 3 from J, leaving 11 bases between them. The CDR3 sequence is 14 residues long. CDR1 is SNHLY, CDR2 FYNNEI, per germline.